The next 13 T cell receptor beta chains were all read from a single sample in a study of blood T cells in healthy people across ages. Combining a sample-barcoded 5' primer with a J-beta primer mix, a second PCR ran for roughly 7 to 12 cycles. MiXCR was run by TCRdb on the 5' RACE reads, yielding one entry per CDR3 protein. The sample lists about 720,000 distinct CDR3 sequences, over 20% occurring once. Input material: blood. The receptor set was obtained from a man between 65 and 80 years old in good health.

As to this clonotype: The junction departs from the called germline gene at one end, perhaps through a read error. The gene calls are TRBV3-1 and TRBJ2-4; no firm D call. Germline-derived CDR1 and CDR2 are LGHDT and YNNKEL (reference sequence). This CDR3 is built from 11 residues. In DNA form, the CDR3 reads TGTGCCAACAGCCAAGCGAACATTCAGTACTTC. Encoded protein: CANSQANIQYF.

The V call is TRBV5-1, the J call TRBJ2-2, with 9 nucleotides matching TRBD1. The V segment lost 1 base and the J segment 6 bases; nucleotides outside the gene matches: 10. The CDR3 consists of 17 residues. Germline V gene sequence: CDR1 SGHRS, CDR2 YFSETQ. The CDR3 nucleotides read TGCGCCAGCAGCTTGAACACCGGGACAGGGCCGGCCGGGGAGCTGTTTTTT. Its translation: CASSLNTGTGPAGELFF.

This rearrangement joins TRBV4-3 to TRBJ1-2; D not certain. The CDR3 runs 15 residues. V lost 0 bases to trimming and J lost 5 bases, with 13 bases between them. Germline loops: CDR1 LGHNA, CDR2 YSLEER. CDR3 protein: CASSQEAGWTYGYTF. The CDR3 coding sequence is TGCGCCAGCAGCCAAGAAGCCGGTTGGACTTATGGCTACACCTTC.

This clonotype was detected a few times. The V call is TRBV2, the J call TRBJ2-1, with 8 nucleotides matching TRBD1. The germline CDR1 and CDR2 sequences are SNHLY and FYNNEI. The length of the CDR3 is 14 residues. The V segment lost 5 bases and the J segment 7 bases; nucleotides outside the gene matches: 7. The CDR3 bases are TGTGCCAGCAGTCAGGCAGGGGGCTTGAATGAGCAGTTCTTC. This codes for CASSQAGGLNEQFF. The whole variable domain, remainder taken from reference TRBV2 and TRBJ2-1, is EPEVTQTPSHQVTQMGQEVILRCVPISNHLYFYWYRQILGQKVEFLVSFYNNEISEKSEIFDDQFSVERPDGSNFTLKIRSTKLEDSAMYFCASSQAGGLNEQFFGPGTRLTVL.

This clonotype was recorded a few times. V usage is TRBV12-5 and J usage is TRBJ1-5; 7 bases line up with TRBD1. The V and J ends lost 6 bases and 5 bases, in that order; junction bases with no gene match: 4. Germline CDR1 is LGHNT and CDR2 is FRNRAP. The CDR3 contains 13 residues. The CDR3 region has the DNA TGTGCTAGTGGGACCCAGGGGGATCAGCCCCAGCATTTT. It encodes CASGTQGDQPQHF.

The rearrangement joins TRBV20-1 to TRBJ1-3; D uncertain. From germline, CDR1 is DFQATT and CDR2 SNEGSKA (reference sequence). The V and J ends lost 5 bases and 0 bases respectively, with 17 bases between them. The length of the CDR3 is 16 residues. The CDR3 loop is CSAGSFSDYSGNTIYF. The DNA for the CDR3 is TGCAGTGCTGGCTCCTTCAGTGACTACTCTGGAAACACCATATATTTT.

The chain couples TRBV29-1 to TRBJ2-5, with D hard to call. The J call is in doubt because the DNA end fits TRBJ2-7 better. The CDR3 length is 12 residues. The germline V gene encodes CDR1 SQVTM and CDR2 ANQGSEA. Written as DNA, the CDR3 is TGCAGCGTTGAAGAATCTTCCGTCGAGCAGTACTTC. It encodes CSVEESSVEQYF.

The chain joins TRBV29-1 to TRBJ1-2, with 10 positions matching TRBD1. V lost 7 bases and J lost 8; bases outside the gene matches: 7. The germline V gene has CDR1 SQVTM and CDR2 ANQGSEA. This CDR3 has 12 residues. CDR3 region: CSAGDRGQGYTF. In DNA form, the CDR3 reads TGCAGCGCCGGGGACAGGGGCCAAGGCTACACCTTC.

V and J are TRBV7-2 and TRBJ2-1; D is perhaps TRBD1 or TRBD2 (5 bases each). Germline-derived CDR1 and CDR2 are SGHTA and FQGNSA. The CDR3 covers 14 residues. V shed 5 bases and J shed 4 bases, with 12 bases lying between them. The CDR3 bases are TGTGCCAGCAGCCCCTCCAGGGAGTACAATGAGCAGTTCTTC. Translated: CASSPSREYNEQFF.

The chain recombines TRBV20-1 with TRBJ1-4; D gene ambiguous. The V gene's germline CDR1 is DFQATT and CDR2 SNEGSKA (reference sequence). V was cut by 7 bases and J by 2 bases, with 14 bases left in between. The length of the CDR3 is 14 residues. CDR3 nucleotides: TGCAGTGTTACCCCACAGAGGACTAATGAAAAACTGTTTTTT. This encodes CSVTPQRTNEKLFF.

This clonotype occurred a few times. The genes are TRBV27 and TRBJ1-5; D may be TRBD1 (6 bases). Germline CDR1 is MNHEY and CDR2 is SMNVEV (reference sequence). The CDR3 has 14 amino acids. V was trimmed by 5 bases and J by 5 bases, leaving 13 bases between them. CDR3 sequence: CASSASTGYQPQHF. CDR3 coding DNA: TGTGCCAGCAGTGCCTCAACAGGGTATCAGCCCCAGCATTTT.

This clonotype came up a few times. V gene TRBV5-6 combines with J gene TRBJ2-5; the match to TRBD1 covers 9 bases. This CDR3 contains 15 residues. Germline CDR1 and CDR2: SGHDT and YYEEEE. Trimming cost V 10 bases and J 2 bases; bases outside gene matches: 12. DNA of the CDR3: TGTGCCGCGAATTCCCGGGACAGGGCGCAAGAGACCCAGTACTTC. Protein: CAANSRDRAQETQYF.

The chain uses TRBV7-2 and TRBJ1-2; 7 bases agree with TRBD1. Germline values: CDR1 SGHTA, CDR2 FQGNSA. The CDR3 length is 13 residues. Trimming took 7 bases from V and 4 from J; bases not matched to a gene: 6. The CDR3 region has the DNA TGTGCCAGCACCTCGGACAGGCTCTATGGCTACACCTTC. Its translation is CASTSDRLYGYTF.